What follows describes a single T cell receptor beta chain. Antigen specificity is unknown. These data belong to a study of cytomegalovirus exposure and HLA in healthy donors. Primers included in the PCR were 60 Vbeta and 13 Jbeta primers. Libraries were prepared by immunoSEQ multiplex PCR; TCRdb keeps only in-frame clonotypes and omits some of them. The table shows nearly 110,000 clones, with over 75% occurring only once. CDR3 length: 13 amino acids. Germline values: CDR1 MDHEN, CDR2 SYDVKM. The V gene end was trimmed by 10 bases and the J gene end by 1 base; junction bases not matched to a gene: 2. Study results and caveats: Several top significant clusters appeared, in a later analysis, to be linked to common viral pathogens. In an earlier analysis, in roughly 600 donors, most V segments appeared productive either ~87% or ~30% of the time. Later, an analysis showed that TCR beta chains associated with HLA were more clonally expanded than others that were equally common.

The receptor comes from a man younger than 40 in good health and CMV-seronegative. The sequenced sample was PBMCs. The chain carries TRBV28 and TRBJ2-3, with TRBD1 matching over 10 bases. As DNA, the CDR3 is TGTGCCACCGGGACAGGGGGCACAGATACGCAGTATTTT. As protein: CATGTGGTDTQYF.